One sample yielded the 30 T cell receptor beta chains listed below, sequenced in a study of T cells in Graves' hyperthyroidism and ophthalmopathy. RNA transcripts were the template for amplifying TCR beta CDR3 regions. The HTBI primer set drove a first-round RT-PCR of the TCR CDR3. One entry per CDR3 protein results from TCRdb running MiXCR on the multiplex PCR reads. Seen here are around 620,000 distinct CDR3 sequences, 15% to 20% observed once, and the top ten hold 3.8%. The sequencing sample was made of blood. These receptors all stem from a woman aged 25 to 39 with Graves' hyperthyroidism.

This clonotype was recorded many times. The chain couples TRBV12-3 or TRBV12-4 to TRBJ2-3, with D perhaps assigned TRBD1 or TRBD2 (5 bases each). Between the trimmed V and J ends, which lost 2 bases and 5 bases, there was a span of 17 bases. The CDR3 runs 16 residues. As DNA, the CDR3 is TGTGCCAGCAGTTTAAGAGGGGCTGGAATTGGAGATACGCAGTATTTT. Protein product: CASSLRGAGIGDTQYF.

This clonotype was recorded at least ten times. The V and J genes are TRBV20-1 and TRBJ2-1; D unresolved. Trimming took 0 bases from V and 6 from J, leaving 12 bases between them. Germline V lookup: CDR1 DFQATT, CDR2 SNEGSKA (reference sequence). This CDR3 contains 14 residues. CDR3 region: CSARDYLDSNEQFF. CDR3 coding DNA: TGCAGTGCTAGAGATTACCTAGACTCCAATGAGCAGTTCTTC.

This clonotype was found a few times. Possible read error: a much larger clone is one base away. The rearrangement uses TRBV3-1 and TRBJ1-6; D gene unclear. Trimming left V 3 bases short and J 6 bases short, with 0 bases between. Germline lookup yields CDR1 LGHDT and CDR2 YNNKEL (reference sequence). The CDR3 covers 11 residues. The CDR3 bases are TGTGCCAGCAGCCATAATTCACCCCTCCACTTT. This translates into CASSHNSPLHF.

There are a few counts of this clonotype. The V call is TRBV30, the J call TRBJ2-1; 16 nucleotides line up with TRBD2. The CDR3 runs to 20 residues. In germline, CDR1 is GTSNPN, CDR2 SVGIG (reference sequence). With V trimmed by 1 base and J by 8 bases, 17 bases remained unmatched. In DNA, the CDR3 is TGTGCCTGGAGTGCCCCGGGACTAGCGGGAGGGTTGGCAGTCTTGGATGAGCAGTTCTTC. The encoded protein is CAWSAPGLAGGLAVLDEQFF.

The chain uses TRBV19 and TRBJ2-3, with 9 bases aligning to TRBD2. Germline V gives CDR1 LNHDA, CDR2 SQIVND (reference sequence). With 3 bases clipped from V and 5 bases from J, the junction kept 6 bases outside the gene matches. CDR3 length: 15 amino acids. The CDR3 coding sequence is TGTGCCAGTAGTATGGGCGGGAGGGCCAGAGATACGCAGTATTTT. Residues: CASSMGGRARDTQYF.

A few counts support this clonotype. V usage is TRBV12-3 or TRBV12-4 and J usage is TRBJ2-1; possibly TRBD1 for D (5 bases). The length of the CDR3 is 12 residues. Trimming shortened V by 6 bases and J by 8 bases, and 11 bases separated the two germline ends. CDR3 nucleotide sequence: TGTGCCAGCAGGGGCAAGGGGCATGAGCAGTTCTTC. As protein: CASRGKGHEQFF.

This clonotype was observed at least ten times. V and J are TRBV7-9 and TRBJ2-7, with TRBD2 identical over 10 bases. From germline, CDR1 is SEHNR and CDR2 FQNEAQ (reference sequence). The CDR3 loop spans 16 amino acids. J was trimmed by 2 bases and V by 10 bases; bases with no gene match: 14. CDR3 coding DNA: TGTGCCATAAGCGGGGGGGGGGGAGCGACCCCCTACGAGCAGTACTTC. Its protein product is CAISGGGGATPYEQYF.

This clonotype was recorded many times. This rearrangement joins TRBV18 to TRBJ2-2, with a weak D call TRBD2 (5 bases). This CDR3 has 15 residues. The V gene's germline CDR1 is KGHSH and CDR2 LQKENI. Trimming pared 3 bases from V and 7 bases from J, leaving 15 bases between. The CDR3 DNA follows: TGTGCCAGCTCACCGTGGAGCGGACTGAACGGGGAGCTGTTTTTT. It translates to CASSPWSGLNGELFF.

This clonotype was counted many times. The genes are TRBV30 and TRBJ2-3, with 7 nucleotides matching TRBD2. V was clipped by 2 bases and J by 3 bases; unmatched bases: 5. The CDR3 has 14 residues. Germline CDR1 reads GTSNPN; CDR2 reads SVGIG (reference sequence). CDR3 sequence reads: CAWSLAVGTDTQYF. For the CDR3, the DNA is TGTGCCTGGAGTCTAGCGGTTGGAACAGATACGCAGTATTTT.

This sequence joins TRBV19 and TRBJ1-1; 7 bases map to TRBD1. V lost 0 bases and J lost 0; bases outside the gene matches: 4. The CDR3 extends over 16 amino acids. Germline lookup yields CDR1 LNHDA and CDR2 SQIVND (reference sequence). The chain's CDR3 is CASSIDRGQMNTEAFF. DNA for the CDR3: TGTGCCAGTAGTATAGATCGGGGACAGATGAACACTGAAGCTTTCTTT.

This clonotype came up many times. The J gene is TRBJ2-1, the V gene TRBV3-1, with D unclear. The length of the CDR3 is 17 residues. The germline CDR1 and CDR2 sequences are LGHDT and YNNKEL (reference sequence). Deletions cut 1 base from V and 0 bases from J, with 13 bases between. In DNA, the CDR3 is TGTGCCAGCAGCCAAGGAGTTGCGCGGAGCTCCTACAATGAGCAGTTCTTC. The encoded protein is CASSQGVARSSYNEQFF.

Many counts were recorded for this clonotype. The chain employs TRBV5-1 and TRBJ1-1, with D perhaps matching TRBD1 (6 bases). Trimming left V 0 bases short and J 4 bases short, with 10 bases between. In germline, CDR1 is SGHRS, CDR2 YFSETQ. The CDR3 has 14 residues. The CDR3 DNA reads TGCGCCAGCAGCTTGGCAGGGGTTGGCACTGAAGCTTTCTTT. The encoded protein is CASSLAGVGTEAFF.

Many counts were recorded for this clonotype. The V and J genes are TRBV20-1 and TRBJ2-1; 11 bases fit TRBD2. Germline V gene sequence: CDR1 DFQATT, CDR2 SNEGSKA (reference sequence). V shed 6 bases, J shed 5 bases, and the junction held 12 bases outside the gene matches. The CDR3 is 16 residues long. The CDR3 loop reads CSAKSPLAGGDNEQFF. Here the CDR3 DNA reads TGCAGTGCCAAATCCCCCCTAGCGGGGGGTGACAATGAGCAGTTCTTC.

This clonotype was seen a few times. J is TRBJ2-2 and V is TRBV4-1; 7 bases are a match to TRBD2. Germline values: CDR1 MGHRA, CDR2 YSYEKL. The V gene end was trimmed by 4 bases and the J gene end by 4 bases; junction bases not matched to a gene: 3. The CDR3 is 14 amino acids. The CDR3 bases are TGCGCCAGCAGCCCTGTAGCGGGCACCGGGGAGCTGTTTTTT. Protein sequence: CASSPVAGTGELFF.

At least ten counts were recorded for this clonotype. V usage is TRBV7-2 and J usage is TRBJ1-1; D is undetermined. This CDR3 region has 13 residues. Germline loops: CDR1 SGHTA, CDR2 FQGNSA. V lost 3 bases, J lost 2 bases, and 7 bases lay in between. The CDR3 spells CASSFQANTEAFF. CDR3 DNA sequence: TGTGCCAGCAGCTTCCAGGCCAACACTGAAGCTTTCTTT.

Concerning this clonotype: The germline gene is not matched at one end of the junction; a read error may be the cause. The V and J genes are TRBV13 and TRBJ2-1; 10 bases fit TRBD2. From germline, CDR1 is PRHDT and CDR2 FYEKMQ (reference sequence). CDR3 length: 16 amino acids. The CDR3 DNA sequence: TGCGCCAGCAGCTTGGCCCCAGCGGGAGGGCCTGATGAGCAGTTCTTC. Translating gives CASSLAPAGGPDEQFF.

This chain connects TRBV27 to TRBJ2-7; 14 bases line up with TRBD2. V trimming: 6 bases; J trimming: 1 base; junction bases outside the gene matches: 14. Germline CDR1 and CDR2: MNHEY and SMNVEV (reference sequence). The CDR3 length is 19 residues. CDR3 nucleotides: TGTGCCAGCAGCCCACAGGGGAGACTAGCGGGAGGGCTATCCTACGAGCAGTACTTC. This gives the protein CASSPQGRLAGGLSYEQYF.

The chain joins TRBV5-1 to TRBJ2-7; D uncertain. Germline CDR1 reads SGHRS; CDR2 reads YFSETQ. The CDR3 consists of 14 residues. V was pared by 0 bases and J by 5 bases, with 12 bases between. Here the CDR3 reads CASSLDTFRNEQYF. In nucleotides, the CDR3 is TGCGCCAGCAGCTTGGATACATTTCGGAACGAGCAGTACTTC.

This clonotype occurred many times. The V call is TRBV18, the J call TRBJ1-5; maybe TRBD1 (5 bases). The germline V gene has CDR1 KGHSH and CDR2 LQKENI. V lost 5 bases to trimming and J lost 6 bases, with 11 bases between them. The CDR3 length is 13 residues. The CDR3 coding sequence is TGTGCCAGCTCAGAAGGGGAACGTCAGCCCCAGCATTTT. Translation: CASSEGERQPQHF.

In its sample, this clonotype was seen many times. The chain couples TRBV29-1 to TRBJ2-5, with TRBD2 identical over 7 bases. The CDR3 is made up of 12 amino acids. Trimming removed 7 bases from V and 6 bases from J; junction bases left unmatched: 8. Germline V gene lookup returns CDR1 SQVTM and CDR2 ANQGSEA. The CDR3 bases are TGCAGCGCCCAGACTAGCTTCCAGACCCAGTACTTC. Translation: CSAQTSFQTQYF.

The chain has TRBV20-1 and TRBJ1-3; no definite D call. The length of the CDR3 is 12 residues. CDR1 DFQATT and CDR2 SNEGSKA come from the germline V gene (reference sequence). The V end was cut by 6 bases, the J end by 4 bases, with 10 bases between. CDR3 bases: TGCAGTGCGAGACTGACAGGAAACACCATATATTTT. It codes for CSARLTGNTIYF.

This clonotype was observed many times. The chain is built from TRBV27 and TRBJ2-3, with TRBD1 as a possible D gene (6 bases). The V end lost 3 bases, the J end lost 0 bases, and 10 bases lay between the germline ends. Per the germline V gene, CDR1 is MNHEY and CDR2 is SMNVEV (reference sequence). This CDR3 has 15 amino acids. CDR3 loop: CASSFLQGSTDTQYF. DNA of the CDR3: TGTGCCAGCAGTTTCCTACAGGGCAGCACAGATACGCAGTATTTT.

This clonotype has ten or more counts. The rearrangement joins TRBV7-2 to TRBJ2-7; 8 bases fit TRBD1. V lost 3 bases, J lost 7 bases, and 8 bases stayed unmatched. CDR1 and CDR2 from the germline V gene are SGHTA and FQGNSA. This CDR3 region has 14 residues. The CDR3 coding sequence is TGTGCCAGCAGCTTGAGACAGGGGTGGGAAGAGCAGTACTTC. Protein product: CASSLRQGWEEQYF.

This clonotype occurred many times. The CDR3 spells CASRRGFGETNTGELFF. For the CDR3, the DNA is TGTGCCAGCAGGAGAGGGTTTGGGGAAACGAACACCGGGGAGCTGTTTTTT. The chain has TRBV2 and TRBJ2-2, with D perhaps matching TRBD2 (5 bases). This CDR3 is 17 amino acids long. Germline CDR1 SNHLY, CDR2 FYNNEI. V lost 6 bases to trimming and J lost 0 bases, with 17 bases between them. Filled out from reference TRBV2 and TRBJ2-2, the complete variable domain reads EPEVTQTPSHQVTQMGQEVILRCVPISNHLYFYWYRQILGQKVEFLVSFYNNEISEKSEIFDDQFSVERPDGSNFTLKIRSTKLEDSAMYFCASRRGFGETNTGELFFGEGSRLTVL.

The CDR3 DNA reads TGTGCCAGCAGGAAACAGGGTGTAAGCAATCAGCCCCAGCATTTT. Translating it yields CASRKQGVSNQPQHF. J is TRBJ1-5 and V is TRBV6-1; tentative D call: TRBD1 (6 bases). Germline values: CDR1 MNHNS, CDR2 SASEGT. CDR3 size: 15 residues. Trimming stripped 6 bases from V and 1 base from J, with 13 bases between.

On this clonotype: Germline is not matched at one junction end, which may reflect a read error. The rearrangement uses TRBV5-6 and TRBJ1-1; possible D gene TRBD1, 5 bases. Germline CDR1 SGHDT, CDR2 YYEEEE. The CDR3 has 12 residues. The CDR3 sequence is CASSLGGVESFF. For the CDR3, the DNA is TGTGCCAGCAGCTTAGGAGGGGTTGAATCTTTCTTT.

This clonotype was recorded at least ten times. The V and J genes are TRBV28 and TRBJ2-7; D is uncertain. The V end was cut by 6 bases, the J end by 3 bases, with 12 bases between. CDR1 and CDR2 from the germline V gene are MDHEN and SYDVKM. The CDR3 contains 13 residues. The CDR3 protein is CASRPLTNYEQYF. The DNA of the CDR3 is TGTGCCAGCAGACCCCTGACAAACTACGAGCAGTACTTC. The whole variable domain, filled in from reference TRBV28 and TRBJ2-7, reads DVKVTQSSRYLVKRTGEKVFLECVQDMDHENMFWYRQDPGLGLRLIYFSYDVKMKEKGDIPEGYSVSREKKERFSLILESASTNQTSMYLCASRPLTNYEQYFGPGTRLTVT.

The J gene is TRBJ1-6, the V gene TRBV20-1; D unresolved. Trimming removed 3 bases at V and 4 bases at J, with 7 bases between. Germline V gives CDR1 DFQATT, CDR2 SNEGSKA (reference sequence). The CDR3 is made up of 13 amino acids. Written as DNA, the CDR3 is TGCAGTGCTAGTCCACATTATAATTCACCCCTCCACTTT. Its translation is CSASPHYNSPLHF.

This clonotype was detected only a few times. The gene calls are TRBV6-1 and TRBJ1-4, with D perhaps matching TRBD1 (5 bases). Germline-derived CDR1 and CDR2 are MNHNS and SASEGT. V lost 6 bases to trimming and J lost 3 bases, with 14 bases between them. This CDR3 has 15 residues. The CDR3 DNA is TGTGCCAGCAGCGACTTGGGGGTGGCTAATGAAAAACTGTTTTTT. It codes for CASSDLGVANEKLFF.

In its sample, this clonotype was seen many times. The rearrangement links TRBV10-3 to TRBJ2-5; TRBD1 matches at 7 bases. There are 15 residues in the CDR3. Trimming took 5 bases from V and 2 from J; bases not matched to a gene: 8. Germline-derived CDR1 and CDR2 are ENHRY and SYGVKD. CDR3 sequence: CAISPTGDRQETQYF. CDR3 nucleotides: TGTGCCATCAGTCCCACAGGGGACCGGCAAGAGACCCAGTACTTC.